This passage covers 22 T cell receptor beta chains from one sample sequenced in a study of blood T cell repertoires in COVID-19. This table comes from immunoSEQ multiplex PCR, and its TCRdb copy is limited to in-frame clones, with some not included. The table has a few hundred thousand clones, 88% seen once. The sample comprised peripheral blood. The receptors shown here come from a woman aged 70-85 years with COVID-19, enrolled during active disease.

The chain combines TRBV2 with TRBJ2-7; 9 nucleotides match TRBD1. Trimming cost V 3 bases and J 4 bases; bases outside gene matches: 13. Germline V gene sequence: CDR1 SNHLY, CDR2 FYNNEI. This CDR3 contains 17 residues. In nucleotides, the CDR3 is TGTGCCAGCAGTGACCCCACCTCGGGACAGGGTGAATACGAGCAGTACTTC. The encoded protein is CASSDPTSGQGEYEQYF.

The chain combines TRBV7-9 with TRBJ2-7; a weak D match, TRBD1 (6 bases). Looked up from germline, CDR1 is SEHNR and CDR2 is FQNEAQ (reference sequence). This CDR3 is 15 amino acids long. Trimming took off 5 bases at V and 5 bases at J, with 19 bases between the two ends. The CDR3 reads CASSPWRGQFDEQYF. In DNA form, the CDR3 reads TGTGCCAGCAGCCCCTGGAGAGGACAGTTCGACGAGCAGTACTTC. Full variable domain (rest looked up from reference TRBV7-9 and TRBJ2-7): DTGVSQNPRHKITKRGQNVTFRCDPISEHNRLYWYRQTLGQGPEFLTYFQNEAQLEKSRLLSDRFSAERPKGSFSTLEIQRTEQGDSAMYLCASSPWRGQFDEQYFGPGTRLTVT.

The V gene is TRBV19, the J gene TRBJ1-1; the match to TRBD1 covers 8 bases. Trimming removed 4 bases from V and 1 base from J; junction bases left unmatched: 5. CDR1 and CDR2 (germline): LNHDA, SQIVND (reference sequence). The CDR3 covers 15 residues. CDR3 residues: CASSRGDRSNTEAFF. In DNA, the CDR3 is TGTGCCAGTAGTAGGGGGGACAGGTCGAACACTGAAGCTTTCTTT.

The chain is built from TRBV3-1 (or the pseudogene TRBV3-2) and TRBJ2-7; TRBD1 matches at 10 bases. The CDR3 consists of 15 residues. The junction had 6 bases not matched to a gene; V was cut back by 5 bases and J by 2 bases. In germline, CDR1 is LGHDT, CDR2 YNNKEL (reference sequence). The CDR3 DNA sequence: TGTGCCAGCAGCACCCGGGACAGGGGCACCTACGAGCAGTACTTC. Its translation: CASSTRDRGTYEQYF.

The chain is built from TRBV9 and TRBJ1-3; possibly TRBD1 for D (6 bases). Germline values: CDR1 SGDLS, CDR2 YYNGEE. This CDR3 has 14 residues. The V and J ends lost 0 bases and 2 bases respectively, with 6 bases between them. CDR3 DNA sequence: TGTGCCAGCAGCGTAGACAGGGCTGGAAACACCATATATTTT. Amino acids: CASSVDRAGNTIYF.

The chain links TRBV9 to TRBJ1-3, with D possibly TRBD1 on 5 matching bases. This CDR3 region has 15 residues. CDR1 SGDLS and CDR2 YYNGEE come from the germline V gene. This CDR3 reads CASRLDTLSGNTIYF. The CDR3 region has the DNA TGTGCTAGTAGACTGGACACCCTCTCTGGAAACACCATATATTTT.

V gene TRBV14 combines with J gene TRBJ2-5; 8 bases map to TRBD2. Germline CDR1 SGHDN, CDR2 FVKESK. The ends lost 1 base at V and 2 bases at J; junction bases unmatched: 6. This CDR3 comprises 16 residues. CDR3: CASSQGSGRFQETQYF. As DNA, the CDR3 is TGTGCCAGCAGCCAAGGGAGCGGGAGATTTCAAGAGACCCAGTACTTC.

The V and J genes are TRBV27 and TRBJ1-1, with unresolved D. Germline V CDR1 and CDR2: MNHEY, SMNVEV (reference sequence). The CDR3 sequence is 13 residues long. V gave up 4 bases and J gave up 1 base, with 7 bases separating them. The CDR3 spells CASSWLENTEAFF. CDR3 sequence (DNA): TGTGCCAGCAGTTGGCTCGAGAACACTGAAGCTTTCTTT.

The genes are TRBV7-9 and TRBJ2-7; tentatively, D is TRBD1 (6 bases). Per germline, CDR1 SEHNR and CDR2 FQNEAQ (reference sequence). Trimming cost V 3 bases and J 4 bases, with 13 bases left between them. There are 14 residues in the CDR3. The DNA for the CDR3 is TGTGCCAGCAGCTTTGAAGACAGGCTATACGAGCAGTACTTC. Residues: CASSFEDRLYEQYF.

V is TRBV28 and J is TRBJ2-7; D is uncertain. Trimming shortened V by 1 base and J by 10 bases, and 11 bases separated the two germline ends. The CDR3 covers 12 residues. Germline V gives CDR1 MDHEN, CDR2 SYDVKM. The DNA for the CDR3 is TGTGCCAGCAGTTTATCCTATCAATTCCAGTACTTC. Protein: CASSLSYQFQYF.

The chain is built from TRBV5-5 and TRBJ1-2; 8 nucleotides match TRBD1. The CDR3 totals 15 residues. Trimming took 4 bases from V and 4 from J; bases not matched to a gene: 9. Germline V gene sequence: CDR1 SGHKS, CDR2 YYEKEE (reference sequence). The CDR3 reads CASSLPGGSGYGYTF. Written as DNA, the CDR3 is TGTGCCAGCAGCCTTCCAGGGGGCTCGGGCTATGGCTACACCTTC.

The rearrangement links TRBV14 to TRBJ2-3; 10 bases are shared with TRBD2. Trimming cost V 0 bases and J 4 bases; bases outside gene matches: 7. The germline V gene has CDR1 SGHDN and CDR2 FVKESK. This CDR3 comprises 17 residues. The CDR3 region is CASSQDRLAGGADTQYF. The CDR3 nucleotides are TGTGCCAGCAGCCAAGATCGATTAGCGGGAGGAGCAGATACGCAGTATTTT.

This clone appeared once. The chain's CDR3 is CAIALPNYGYTF. The CDR3 bases are TGTGCCATAGCATTACCTAACTATGGCTACACCTTC. This chain connects TRBV28 to TRBJ1-2; D not certain. V dropped 10 bases and J dropped 0 bases, with 9 bases sitting between them. This CDR3 spans 12 amino acids. Germline CDR1 and CDR2: MDHEN and SYDVKM.

The rearrangement joins TRBV28 to TRBJ2-7; 12 bases fit TRBD1. Germline V gene sequence: CDR1 MDHEN, CDR2 SYDVKM. Trimming cost V 8 bases and J 13 bases; bases outside gene matches: 9. CDR3 length equals 12 residues. CDR3: CASSKLGTGGYF. The CDR3 region has the DNA TGTGCCAGCTCGAAACTAGGGACAGGGGGCTACTTC.

The V call is TRBV5-1, the J call TRBJ1-1; no clear D gene. CDR1 SGHRS and CDR2 YFSETQ come from the germline V gene. The ends were cut back, 0 bases at V and 4 bases at J, with 16 bases in the middle. The CDR3 covers 16 residues. CDR3 in DNA: TGCGCCAGCAGCTTGGGGGAGAGCCCGCTTCGCACTGAAGCTTTCTTT. This codes for CASSLGESPLRTEAFF.

CDR3 nucleotide sequence: TGTGCCAGCAGAGGGACAACAAATTCACCCCTCCACTTT. Protein: CASRGTTNSPLHF. The V call is TRBV2, the J call TRBJ1-6, with a possible D match to TRBD1 (6 bases). Germline CDR1 is SNHLY and CDR2 is FYNNEI. The CDR3 has 13 amino acids. V was cut by 6 bases and J by 7 bases, with 10 bases left in between.

This chain connects TRBV27 to TRBJ2-7; 7 positions agree with TRBD1. The CDR3 covers 16 residues. The V gene end was trimmed by 3 bases and the J gene end by 2 bases; junction bases not matched to a gene: 10. Looked up from germline, CDR1 is MNHEY and CDR2 is SMNVEV (reference sequence). The CDR3 bases are TGTGCCAGCAGTTTGGGGGTTAGGGGGCGCCCCTACGAGCAGTACTTC. Its translation is CASSLGVRGRPYEQYF.

The rearrangement uses TRBV11-3 and TRBJ1-3, with a weak D call TRBD1 (6 bases). The germline V and J ends were trimmed by 5 bases and 0 bases, with 11 bases remaining between them. Germline CDR1 is SGHNT and CDR2 is YENEEA. This CDR3 comprises 15 residues. CDR3 sequence (DNA): TGTGCCAGCAGCCAGAGGACAGTCTCTGGAAACACCATATATTTT. It is translated as CASSQRTVSGNTIYF.

This clone was recorded only once. This chain joins TRBV24-1 and TRBJ2-7; possible D gene TRBD1, 7 bases. Per germline, CDR1 KGHDR and CDR2 SFDVKD. There are 15 residues in the CDR3. V was shortened by 0 bases and J by 6 bases, with 14 bases between the two germline ends. CDR3 amino acids: CATSDLGQGGLEQYF. The CDR3 DNA is TGTGCCACCAGTGATTTGGGCCAGGGGGGCCTCGAGCAGTACTTC.

The chain carries TRBV29-1 and TRBJ1-2; tentative D call: TRBD1 (5 bases). CDR3 length: 12 residues. V gave up 8 bases and J gave up 8 bases, with 18 bases separating them. Per the germline V gene, CDR1 is SQVTM and CDR2 is ANQGSEA. The CDR3 DNA is TGCAGCTCCCGGAGTGGGGCAGACGGCTACACCTTC. Protein product: CSSRSGADGYTF.

A few counts support this clone. The chain couples TRBV6-6 to TRBJ1-1; D is undetermined. CDR3 length equals 12 residues. Germline lookup yields CDR1 MNHNY and CDR2 SVGAGI (reference sequence). The V end was cut by 7 bases, the J end by 7 bases, with 13 bases between. The CDR3, as DNA: TGTGCCAGCACACTAAACGACGGTGAAGCTTTCTTT. This sequence encodes CASTLNDGEAFF.

This clone was seen a handful of times. V and J are TRBV19 and TRBJ1-5, with 10 bases lining up with TRBD1. Looked up from germline, CDR1 is LNHDA and CDR2 is SQIVND (reference sequence). The CDR3 has 14 residues. Trimming at V came to 10 bases and at J to 2 bases, leaving 5 bases not matched to a gene. The CDR3 nucleotides are TGTGCCACCTCCGGGACAGGGGGCAATCAGCCCCAGCATTTT. This codes for CATSGTGGNQPQHF.